The sequence of this TCR beta chain was determined in a study of control samples from healthy donors and cancer patients. The germline gives CDR1 MDHEN, CDR2 SYDVKM. The J segment lost 1 base and the V segment lost 8 bases, leaving 7 bases of the junction unmatched. The CDR3 is made up of 14 amino acids. The repertoire was sequenced with immunoSEQ multiplex PCR; TCRdb's copy has only in-frame clones and lacks some. The data hold about 270,000 clones, with about 80% observed a single time. The chain is built from TRBV28 and TRBJ1-1; 7 nucleotides agree with TRBD1. The sample consisted of PBMCs. This sequence originates from a woman aged 60 to 75 with lung cancer. In DNA, the CDR3 is TGTGCCAGCGGACAGGCCCCTTCGAACACTGAAGCTTTCTTT. This codes for CASGQAPSNTEAFF.